The 23 T cell receptor beta chains below were found in one sample sequenced in a study of shared T cell receptors in the human thymus. Sequencing was performed with immunoSEQ multiplex PCR; in TCRdb, only in-frame clones are kept and a portion is missing. The sample holds hundreds of thousands of clones, about 89% seen once. The same sample was also used in a study of human thymus T cells.

The sample taken for sequencing was thymocytes. These receptors originate from a boy younger than two with a congenital heart defect.

The chain joins TRBV27 to TRBJ1-2, with 9 bases lining up with TRBD1. Per germline, CDR1 MNHEY and CDR2 SMNVEV (reference sequence). The trim removed 5 bases at V and 6 bases at J, leaving 13 bases unmatched. This CDR3 has 16 residues. The DNA of the CDR3 is TGTGCCAGCAGTCCCCCGGGACAGGGAAGATCGCATGGCTACACCTTC. The encoded protein is CASSPPGQGRSHGYTF.

The rearrangement links TRBV7-2 to TRBJ1-2, with TRBD1 as a possible D gene (6 bases). CDR1 is SGHTA and CDR2 is FQGNSA in the germline V gene. The CDR3 covers 14 residues. The V end lost 7 bases, the J end lost 6 bases, and 18 bases lay between the germline ends. CDR3 coding DNA: TGTGCCAGCAACTTCCCGCATCCAGGGGATGGCTACACCTTC. This translates into CASNFPHPGDGYTF.

J is TRBJ2-7 and V is TRBV5-5, with a possible D match to TRBD1 (5 bases). Trimming cost V 3 bases and J 3 bases, with 7 bases left between them. Germline V gives CDR1 SGHKS, CDR2 YYEKEE (reference sequence). This CDR3 is 12 amino acids long. The CDR3 loop reads CASSWTNYEQYF. In DNA form, the CDR3 reads TGTGCCAGCAGCTGGACAAACTACGAGCAGTACTTC.

CDR3 sequence (DNA): TGTGCCTGGAGTCTTCGGAACACTGAAGCTTTCTTT. Protein sequence: CAWSLRNTEAFF. The gene calls are TRBV30 and TRBJ1-1; no clear D gene. Germline V gives CDR1 GTSNPN, CDR2 SVGIG (reference sequence). The length of the CDR3 is 12 residues. With 2 bases removed from V and 1 base from J, the gap between germline ends came to 5 bases.

V is TRBV5-6 and J is TRBJ2-3; D may be TRBD1 (5 bases). The length of the CDR3 is 17 residues. Deletions cut 5 bases from V and 0 bases from J, with 19 bases between. CDR1 and CDR2 (germline): SGHDT, YYEEEE. The CDR3 DNA reads TGTGCCAGCAGACTATGGCAGTTGGGGCTCAGCACAGATACGCAGTATTTT. It specifies CASRLWQLGLSTDTQYF.

This chain links TRBV28 with TRBJ2-5; weak D call: TRBD1 (7 bases). Trimming took off 3 bases at V and 0 bases at J, with 11 bases between the two ends. Looked up from germline, CDR1 is MDHEN and CDR2 is SYDVKM. The CDR3 runs to 15 residues. CDR3 DNA: TGTGCCAGCAGTTTCAGGGGGAGGTACCAAGAGACCCAGTACTTC. Protein sequence: CASSFRGRYQETQYF.

The V call is TRBV15, the J call TRBJ2-1; TRBD2 is a possible D gene (5 bases). From germline, CDR1 is LNHNV and CDR2 YYDKDF (reference sequence). This CDR3 has 17 residues. Trimming cost V 0 bases and J 4 bases, with 16 bases left between them. The CDR3 sequence: CATSRDRRTRGYNEQFF. The CDR3 region has the DNA TGTGCCACCAGCAGAGATCGAAGAACTAGAGGATACAATGAGCAGTTCTTC.

This chain joins TRBV5-6 and TRBJ1-1, with 10 bases fitting TRBD1. This CDR3 is 14 amino acids long. Unmatched junction bases numbered 12, after V lost 5 bases and J lost 11 bases. Germline V gives CDR1 SGHDT, CDR2 YYEEEE. The CDR3 protein is CASSSGQGHPNAFF. For the CDR3, the DNA is TGTGCCAGCAGTTCGGGACAGGGGCATCCTAACGCTTTCTTT. Complete variable domain (other parts from reference TRBV5-6 and TRBJ1-1): DAGVTQSPTHLIKTRGQQVTLRCSPKSGHDTVSWYQQALGQGPQFIFQYYEEEERQRGNFPDRFSGHQFPNYSSELNVNALLLGDSALYLCASSSGQGHPNAFFGQGTRLTVV.

The V gene is TRBV19, the J gene TRBJ1-1, with D unresolved. V gave up 5 bases and J gave up 7 bases, with 17 bases separating them. Germline CDR1 reads LNHDA; CDR2 reads SQIVND (reference sequence). The CDR3 is 14 residues long. The CDR3 nucleotides read TGTGCCAGTAGTCCCCTCGGGAGGAGTAGTGAAGCTTTCTTT. The encoded protein is CASSPLGRSSEAFF.

V is TRBV5-4 and J is TRBJ1-2; D ambiguous. Germline V gives CDR1 SGHNT, CDR2 YYREEE (reference sequence). This CDR3 is built from 12 residues. Trimming cost V 4 bases and J 4 bases, with 8 bases left between them. The CDR3 spells CASSTEGYGYTF. In DNA form, the CDR3 reads TGTGCCAGCAGCACCGAGGGCTATGGCTACACCTTC.

The chain is built from TRBV5-1 and TRBJ2-3; tentatively, D is TRBD2 (6 bases). The germline gives CDR1 SGHRS, CDR2 YFSETQ. V dropped 2 bases and J dropped 5 bases, with 12 bases sitting between them. This CDR3 region has 14 residues. The CDR3 loop is CASSLGLAIDTQYF. The CDR3 bases are TGCGCCAGCAGCTTAGGGCTAGCGATAGATACGCAGTATTTT.

The chain uses TRBV27 and TRBJ1-1; no reliable D call. V was trimmed by 0 bases and J by 4 bases, leaving 12 bases between them. The germline CDR1 and CDR2 sequences are MNHEY and SMNVEV (reference sequence). This CDR3 spans 15 amino acids. The CDR3 here is CASSLSWEGGTEAFF. The CDR3 region has the DNA TGTGCCAGCAGTTTATCTTGGGAGGGTGGCACTGAAGCTTTCTTT.

V gene TRBV27 combines with J gene TRBJ2-2; D perhaps matches TRBD2 (6 bases). CDR1 MNHEY and CDR2 SMNVEV come from the germline V gene (reference sequence). The CDR3 runs 16 residues. Trimming removed 5 bases at V and 3 bases at J, with 16 bases between. The CDR3 DNA reads as TGTGCCAGCAGTCGAGAGGTACTAGCAGACACCGGGGAGCTGTTTTTT. Translating gives CASSREVLADTGELFF.

J is TRBJ1-1 and V is TRBV6-5; no firm D call. V was trimmed by 2 bases and J by 2 bases, leaving 6 bases between them. Per germline, CDR1 MNHEY and CDR2 SVGAGI. CDR3 length: 13 residues. Here the CDR3 reads CASSYVENTEAFF. The CDR3 DNA follows: TGTGCCAGCAGTTACGTAGAAAACACTGAAGCTTTCTTT.

The rearrangement links TRBV28 to TRBJ1-1; possibly TRBD1 for D (6 bases). The CDR3 is 16 residues long. V lost 6 bases to trimming and J lost 0 bases, with 17 bases between them. The V gene's germline CDR1 is MDHEN and CDR2 SYDVKM. The CDR3: CASRNRDGGLNTEAFF. The DNA for the CDR3 is TGTGCCAGCAGAAACAGGGACGGGGGGTTGAACACTGAAGCTTTCTTT. Complete variable domain (other parts from reference TRBV28 and TRBJ1-1): DVKVTQSSRYLVKRTGEKVFLECVQDMDHENMFWYRQDPGLGLRLIYFSYDVKMKEKGDIPEGYSVSREKKERFSLILESASTNQTSMYLCASRNRDGGLNTEAFFGQGTRLTVV.

J is TRBJ2-7 and V is TRBV11-3, with TRBD2 matching over 8 bases. V lost 1 base and J lost 3; bases outside the gene matches: 2. Looked up from germline, CDR1 is SGHNT and CDR2 is YENEEA. The CDR3 loop spans 14 amino acids. CDR3 sequence (DNA): TGTGCCAGCAGCTTAGGAGCGGGGGACTACGAGCAGTACTTC. As protein: CASSLGAGDYEQYF.

The J gene is TRBJ2-4, the V gene TRBV13; TRBD1 agrees at 12 bases. Germline V gene data show CDR1 as PRHDT and CDR2 as FYEKMQ (reference sequence). V lost 5 bases and J lost 6; bases outside the gene matches: 8. The length of the CDR3 is 16 residues. The CDR3 spells CASSPPGQGAGNIQYF. CDR3 DNA: TGTGCCAGCAGCCCCCCGGGACAGGGGGCGGGAAACATTCAGTACTTC. Filled out from reference TRBV13 and TRBJ2-4, the complete variable domain reads AAGVIQSPRHLIKEKRETATLKCYPIPRHDTVYWYQQGPGQDPQFLISFYEKMQSDKGSIPDRFSAQQFSDYHSELNMSSLELGDSALYFCASSPPGQGAGNIQYFGAGTRLSVL.

The chain combines TRBV28 with TRBJ2-3; D gene uncertain. This CDR3 comprises 12 residues. With 6 bases removed from V and 8 bases from J, the gap between germline ends came to 12 bases. From germline, CDR1 is MDHEN and CDR2 SYDVKM. The CDR3 region is CASSPVVATQYF. The CDR3 coding sequence is TGTGCCAGCAGCCCAGTGGTAGCTACGCAGTATTTT.

J is TRBJ2-7 and V is TRBV4-1; 7 nucleotides match TRBD2. The CDR3 is 18 residues long. Germline CDR1 is MGHRA and CDR2 is YSYEKL. V gave up 0 bases and J gave up 6 bases; unmatched junction bases: 17. CDR3 in DNA: TGCGCCAGCAGCCAAGAGTCCGGGGACTACTCTTCGGTGGTCGAGCAGTACTTC. Its translation is CASSQESGDYSSVVEQYF.

About this clone: One end of the junction fails to match germline, which may point to a read error. This sample includes further DNA sequences coding for the same CDR3. The V call is TRBV28, the J call TRBJ1-6; D ambiguous. The CDR3 is 16 amino acids. Germline V gives CDR1 MDHEN, CDR2 SYDVKM. CDR3 sequence (DNA): TGTGCCAGCAGTTTTCTACCGAGCTCCTATAATTCCCCCCTCCACTTT. Amino acid sequence: CASSFLPSSYNSPLHF.

This sequence joins TRBV7-9 and TRBJ2-3; D remains ambiguous. The CDR3 is 16 amino acids. Per the germline V gene, CDR1 is SEHNR and CDR2 is FQNEAQ (reference sequence). V dropped 1 base and J dropped 1 base, with 12 bases sitting between them. CDR3 sequence reads: CASSLGEIRGTDTQYF. CDR3 DNA sequence: TGTGCCAGCAGCTTAGGAGAGATCCGGGGCACAGATACGCAGTATTTT.

The chain uses TRBV6-5 and TRBJ2-7, with TRBD1 matching 7 bases. Unmatched junction bases numbered 9, after V lost 3 bases and J lost 4 bases. The CDR3 runs 15 residues. CDR1 is MNHEY and CDR2 is SVGAGI in the germline V gene. The CDR3 here is CASSYSQGPGYEQYF. The CDR3 region has the DNA TGTGCCAGCAGTTATTCACAGGGGCCGGGGTACGAGCAGTACTTC.

The chain employs TRBV2 and TRBJ2-5; 8 nucleotides align to TRBD2. This CDR3 has 16 amino acids. CDR1 and CDR2 (germline): SNHLY, FYNNEI. V lost 4 bases, J lost 0 bases, and 7 bases stayed unmatched. CDR3 residues: CASSAWRGANQETQYF. DNA of the CDR3: TGTGCCAGCAGTGCGTGGCGGGGGGCAAACCAAGAGACCCAGTACTTC. Full variable domain (outside the CDR3, taken from reference TRBV2 and TRBJ2-5): EPEVTQTPSHQVTQMGQEVILRCVPISNHLYFYWYRQILGQKVEFLVSFYNNEISEKSEIFDDQFSVERPDGSNFTLKIRSTKLEDSAMYFCASSAWRGANQETQYFGPGTRLLVL.